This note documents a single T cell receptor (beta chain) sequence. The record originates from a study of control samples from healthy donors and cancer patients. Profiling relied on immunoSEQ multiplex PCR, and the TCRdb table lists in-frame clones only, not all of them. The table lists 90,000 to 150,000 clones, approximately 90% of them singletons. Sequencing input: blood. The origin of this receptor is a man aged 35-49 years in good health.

In DNA form, the CDR3 reads TGCGCCAGCAGTGGTGGTCAGACTCTGGGTAATGAGCAGTTCTTC. This encodes CASSGGQTLGNEQFF. The chain is built from TRBV10-1 and TRBJ2-1; D call uncertain. Germline CDR1 and CDR2: WNHNN and SYGVQD (reference sequence). Trimming stripped 4 bases from V and 7 bases from J, with 17 bases between. The CDR3 length is 15 residues.